The 20 T cell receptor beta chains listed next were all sequenced from one sample in a study of blood T cells in healthy people across ages. Then a second PCR, running about 6 to 12 cycles, was carried out with a sample-barcoded 5' primer and a J-beta primer mix. TCRdb reprocessed the 5' RACE reads via MiXCR and lists one record per CDR3 protein. The profile shows about 600,000 distinct CDR3 sequences, more than 45% of them singletons. Material: blood. The receptor set was obtained from a man aged 80 or over in good health.

This clonotype has just a few counts. This chain joins TRBV6-5 and TRBJ2-1; tentative D call: TRBD2 (7 bases). This CDR3 is built from 16 residues. V gave up 0 bases and J gave up 5 bases, with 14 bases separating them. CDR1 and CDR2 from the germline V gene are MNHEY and SVGAGI. CDR3 coding DNA: TGTGCCAGCAGTTACTCGAAGTACGGGGGGCACAATGAGCAGTTCTTC. This codes for CASSYSKYGGHNEQFF.

This clonotype was found a few times. The chain joins TRBV20-1 to TRBJ2-1, with unresolved D. V was pared by 5 bases and J by 0 bases, with 14 bases between. Germline loops: CDR1 DFQATT, CDR2 SNEGSKA (reference sequence). The CDR3 totals 15 residues. Written as DNA, the CDR3 is TGCAGTGCTTACTATCTGGAGAGCTCCTACAATGAGCAGTTCTTC. Translated: CSAYYLESSYNEQFF.

The chain recombines TRBV3-1 with TRBJ2-4; D is unclear. The last part of the DNA fits TRBJ2-5 better; the J call may be wrong. Germline V lookup: CDR1 LGHDT, CDR2 YNNKEL (reference sequence). CDR3 length: 15 amino acids. CDR3 in amino acids: CASSQTALVMETQYF. DNA for the CDR3: TGTGCCAGCAGCCAAACCGCTCTTGTTATGGAGACCCAGTACTTC.

Only a few counts were recorded for this clonotype. The J gene is TRBJ2-4, the V gene TRBV7-2, with 9 nucleotides matching TRBD1. The DNA end lines up better with TRBJ2-7; the J call may be wrong. The CDR3 is 16 residues long. Germline V gene data show CDR1 as SGHTA and CDR2 as FQGNSA. CDR3 DNA: TGTGCCAGCAGCTTGCCCCCGGGACAGGGAAGATACGAGCAGTACTTC. As protein: CASSLPPGQGRYEQYF.

This clonotype showed up just a few times. J is TRBJ2-3 and V is TRBV12-5; possible D gene TRBD2, 5 bases. Trimming cost V 4 bases and J 7 bases, with 6 bases left between them. Per the germline V gene, CDR1 is LGHNT and CDR2 is FRNRAP. The length of the CDR3 is 11 residues. The CDR3 DNA follows: TGTGCTAGTGGTTCGGACTATACGCAGTATTTT. This translates into CASGSDYTQYF.

The rearrangement joins TRBV5-1 to TRBJ2-1; 9 bases line up with TRBD2. The V gene's germline CDR1 is SGHRS and CDR2 YFSETQ. V lost 9 bases, J lost 0 bases, and 16 bases stayed unmatched. The CDR3 extends over 18 amino acids. The CDR3 coding sequence is TGCGCCACCCATAGGGGGATTAGCGGGGGAAGCTCCTACAATGAGCAGTTCTTC. This gives the protein CATHRGISGGSSYNEQFF.

V usage is TRBV7-2 and J usage is TRBJ2-1; D uncertain. Germline loops: CDR1 SGHTA, CDR2 FQGNSA. V gave up 1 base and J gave up 12 bases, with 16 bases separating them. This CDR3 spans 14 amino acids. CDR3 bases: TGTGCCAGCAGCTTAGATGGTCAAACTAATAGGCAGTTCTTC. Amino acid sequence: CASSLDGQTNRQFF.

This clonotype was recorded a few times. V usage is TRBV6-6 and J usage is TRBJ2-3; 7 nucleotides agree with TRBD2. CDR3 size: 17 residues. CDR1 and CDR2 from the germline V gene are MNHNY and SVGAGI (reference sequence). The V segment lost 2 bases and the J segment 0 bases; nucleotides outside the gene matches: 8. The chain's CDR3 is CASSYPGGGSSTDTQYF. The DNA of the CDR3 is TGTGCCAGCAGTTACCCCGGGGGAGGGTCGAGCACAGATACGCAGTATTTT.

To note about this clonotype: This may be a read error: a much more frequent sequence differs by one nucleotide. The chain has TRBV6-5 and TRBJ2-7; the D is unclear. Germline lookup yields CDR1 MNHEY and CDR2 SVGAGI. The length of the CDR3 is 13 residues. CDR3 region: CAGSNQGTYEQYF. The CDR3 coding sequence is TGTGCCGGCAGCAACCAAGGAACCTACGAGCAGTACTTC.

The chain links TRBV7-2 to TRBJ1-5; D gene unclear. This CDR3 has 13 residues. V lost 4 bases and J lost 7, with 11 bases in between. Looked up from germline, CDR1 is SGHTA and CDR2 is FQGNSA. The CDR3 region is CASSSLGSQPQHF. The DNA of the CDR3 is TGTGCCAGCAGCTCGTTGGGGAGCCAGCCCCAGCATTTT. The whole variable domain, filled in from reference TRBV7-2 and TRBJ1-5, reads GAGVSQSPSNKVTEKGKDVELRCDPISGHTALYWYRQSLGQGLEFLIYFQGNSAPDKSGLPSDRFSAERTGGSVSTLTIQRTQQEDSAVYLCASSSLGSQPQHFGDGTRLSIL.

The CDR3 coding sequence is TGTGCCAGCACGCCCGGCGGGGCCAATGAGCAGTTCTTC. It specifies CASTPGGANEQFF. This chain connects TRBV2 to TRBJ2-1, with D perhaps TRBD2 (6 bases). CDR1 and CDR2 (germline): SNHLY, FYNNEI. The CDR3 is made up of 13 amino acids. Trimming took 7 bases from V and 6 from J, leaving 13 bases between them.

The chain combines TRBV9 with TRBJ2-3; TRBD1 matches at 7 bases. CDR1 and CDR2 (germline): SGDLS, YYNGEE. J lost 0 bases, V lost 4 bases, and 5 bases had no gene match. The CDR3 covers 15 residues. CDR3 sequence: CASSTRTGSTDTQYF. In nucleotides, the CDR3 is TGTGCCAGCAGCACTCGGACAGGAAGCACAGATACGCAGTATTTT.

This clonotype was seen more than once but under ten times. The V call is TRBV12-3 or TRBV12-4, the J call TRBJ2-4, with D unresolved. The V and J ends lost 6 bases and 8 bases respectively, with 20 bases between them. The CDR3 is 15 residues long. CDR3 nucleotide sequence: TGTGCCAGCAGCCGACGAGCTAGTGGGGTGGACATTCAGTACTTC. Its translation: CASSRRASGVDIQYF.

This clonotype was picked up many times. V gene TRBV6-6 combines with J gene TRBJ1-1, with D unclear. This CDR3 has 12 residues. Trimming took off 2 bases at V and 11 bases at J, with 12 bases between the two ends. Germline V CDR1 and CDR2: MNHNY, SVGAGI (reference sequence). Here the CDR3 reads CASSYGEERAFF. DNA for the CDR3: TGTGCCAGCAGTTACGGGGAGGAACGGGCTTTCTTT.

This clonotype was recorded many times. A much larger clonotype is one base distant, so this may be a read error. V usage is TRBV6-5 and J usage is TRBJ2-1; 7 bases align to TRBD1. Germline trimming cut 5 bases from V and 10 bases from J; bases unmatched to any gene: 11. The germline gives CDR1 MNHEY, CDR2 SVGAGI. The CDR3 loop spans 14 amino acids. The chain's CDR3 is CASSDRAGDREQFF. The CDR3, as DNA: TGTGCCAGCAGTGACCGGGCAGGGGACAGAGAGCAGTTCTTC.

The chain employs TRBV20-1 and TRBJ2-3, with D possibly being TRBD2 (6 bases). The germline CDR1 and CDR2 sequences are DFQATT and SNEGSKA (reference sequence). The V and J ends lost 3 bases and 6 bases respectively, with 16 bases between them. The CDR3 contains 14 residues. The CDR3 DNA sequence: TGCAGTGCTAGGAAGGACTACCGACAGGATACGCAGTATTTT. Residues: CSARKDYRQDTQYF.

The rearrangement links TRBV15 to TRBJ2-1, with D uncertain. Germline CDR1 and CDR2: LNHNV and YYDKDF (reference sequence). The CDR3 has 15 residues. The V and J ends lost 3 bases and 0 bases respectively, with 9 bases between them. CDR3 nucleotide sequence: TGTGCCACCAGCAGTGAGCCTTTCTCCTACAATGAGCAGTTCTTC. It yields the protein CATSSEPFSYNEQFF.

The chain is built from TRBV9 and TRBJ2-7, with 8 nucleotides matching TRBD1. In germline, CDR1 is SGDLS, CDR2 YYNGEE. CDR3 length: 17 residues. V lost 0 bases and J lost 2; bases outside the gene matches: 10. The CDR3 DNA reads TGTGCCAGCAGCGTAGGAATAGGGACAGGCCTTCCCTACGAGCAGTACTTC. This codes for CASSVGIGTGLPYEQYF.

V and J are TRBV15 and TRBJ1-1; D might be TRBD1 (5 bases). The germline V gene encodes CDR1 LNHNV and CDR2 YYDKDF (reference sequence). V shed 0 bases and J shed 11 bases, with 13 bases lying between them. The CDR3 runs 13 residues. This CDR3 reads CATSRDQGGAAFF. CDR3 DNA: TGTGCCACCAGCAGAGATCAGGGCGGTGCGGCTTTCTTT.

In its sample, this clonotype was seen many times. CDR3 nucleotide sequence: TGTGCCAGCAGCCGAGGCTTGGCCCCAAATGAGCAGTTCTTC. This translates into CASSRGLAPNEQFF. The chain couples TRBV7-2 to TRBJ2-1; no clear D. CDR1 and CDR2 (germline): SGHTA, FQGNSA. Trimming pared 5 bases from V and 7 bases from J, leaving 15 bases between. The CDR3 has 14 amino acids.